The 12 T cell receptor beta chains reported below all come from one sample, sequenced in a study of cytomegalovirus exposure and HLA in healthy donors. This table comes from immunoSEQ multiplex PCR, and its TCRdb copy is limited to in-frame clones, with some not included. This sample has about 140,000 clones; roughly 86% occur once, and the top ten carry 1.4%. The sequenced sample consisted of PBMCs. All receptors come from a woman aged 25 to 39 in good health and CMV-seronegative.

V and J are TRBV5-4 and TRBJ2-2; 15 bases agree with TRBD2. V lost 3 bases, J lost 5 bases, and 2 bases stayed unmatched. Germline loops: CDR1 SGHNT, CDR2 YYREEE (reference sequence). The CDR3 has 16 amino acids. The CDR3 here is CASSSGTSGGTGELFF. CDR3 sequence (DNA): TGTGCCAGCAGCTCCGGGACTAGCGGGGGGACCGGGGAGCTGTTTTTT.

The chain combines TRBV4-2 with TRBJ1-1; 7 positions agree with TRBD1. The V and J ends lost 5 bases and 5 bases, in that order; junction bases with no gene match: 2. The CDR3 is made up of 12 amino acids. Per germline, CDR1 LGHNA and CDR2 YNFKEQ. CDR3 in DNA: TGTGCCAGCAGCAAACAGGGGACTGAAGCTTTCTTT. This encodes CASSKQGTEAFF.

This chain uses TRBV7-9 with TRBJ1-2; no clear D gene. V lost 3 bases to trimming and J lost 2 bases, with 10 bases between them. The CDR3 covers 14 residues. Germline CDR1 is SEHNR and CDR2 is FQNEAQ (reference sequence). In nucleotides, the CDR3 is TGTGCCAGCAGCTTGCAGGCGACCAACTATGGCTACACCTTC. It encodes CASSLQATNYGYTF.

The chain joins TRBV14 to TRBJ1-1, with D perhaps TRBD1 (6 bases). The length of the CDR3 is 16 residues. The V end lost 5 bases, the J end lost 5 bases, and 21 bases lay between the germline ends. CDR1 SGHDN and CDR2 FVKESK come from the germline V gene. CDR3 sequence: CASSSTTGGARTEAFF. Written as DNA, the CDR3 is TGTGCCAGCAGCTCGACGACCGGGGGGGCGAGAACTGAAGCTTTCTTT.

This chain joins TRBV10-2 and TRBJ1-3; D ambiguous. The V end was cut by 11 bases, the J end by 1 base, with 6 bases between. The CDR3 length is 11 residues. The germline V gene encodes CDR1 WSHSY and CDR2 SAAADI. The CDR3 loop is CAAGSGNTIYF. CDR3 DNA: TGCGCCGCGGGTTCTGGAAACACCATATATTTT.

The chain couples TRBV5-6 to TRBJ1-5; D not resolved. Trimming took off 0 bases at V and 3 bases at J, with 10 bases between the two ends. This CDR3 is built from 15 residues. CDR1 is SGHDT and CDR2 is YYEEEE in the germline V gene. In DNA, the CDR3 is TGTGCCAGCAGCTTGGAATCAGCGAACAATCAGCCCCAGCATTTT. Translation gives CASSLESANNQPQHF.

CDR3 sequence: CASSRGQAGQPQHF. CDR3 sequence (DNA): TGTGCCAGCTCACGAGGACAGGCGGGTCAGCCCCAGCATTTT. V is TRBV18 and J is TRBJ1-5; 7 positions match TRBD1. Looked up from germline, CDR1 is KGHSH and CDR2 is LQKENI. V lost 4 bases and J lost 6; bases outside the gene matches: 6. This CDR3 comprises 14 residues. The whole variable domain, remainder taken from reference TRBV18 and TRBJ1-5, is NAGVMQNPRHLVRRRGQEARLRCSPMKGHSHVYWYRQLPEEGLKFMVYLQKENIIDESGMPKERFSAEFPKEGPSILRIQQVVRGDSAAYFCASSRGQAGQPQHFGDGTRLSIL.

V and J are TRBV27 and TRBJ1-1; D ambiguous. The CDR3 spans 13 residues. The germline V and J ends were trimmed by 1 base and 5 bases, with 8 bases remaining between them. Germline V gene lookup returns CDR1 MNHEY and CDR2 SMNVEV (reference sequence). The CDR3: CASSLWAETEAFF. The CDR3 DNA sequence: TGTGCCAGCAGTTTATGGGCAGAAACTGAAGCTTTCTTT.

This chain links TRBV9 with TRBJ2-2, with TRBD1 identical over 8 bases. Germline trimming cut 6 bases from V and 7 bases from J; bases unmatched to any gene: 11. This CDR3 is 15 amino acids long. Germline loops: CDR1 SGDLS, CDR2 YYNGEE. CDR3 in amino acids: CASTPDRGNFGELFF. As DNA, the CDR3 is TGTGCCAGCACGCCCGACAGGGGTAATTTCGGGGAGCTGTTTTTT.

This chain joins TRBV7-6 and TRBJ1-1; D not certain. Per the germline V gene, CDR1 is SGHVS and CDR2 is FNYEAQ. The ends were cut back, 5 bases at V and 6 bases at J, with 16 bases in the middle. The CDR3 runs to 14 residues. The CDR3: CASSTSLPPSEAFF. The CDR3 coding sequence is TGTGCCAGCAGCACATCCCTTCCGCCGTCTGAAGCTTTCTTT.

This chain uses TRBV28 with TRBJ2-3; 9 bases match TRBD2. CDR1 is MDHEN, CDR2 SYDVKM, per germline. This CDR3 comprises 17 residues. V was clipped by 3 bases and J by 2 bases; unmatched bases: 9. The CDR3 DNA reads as TGTGCCAGCAGTTTTCCGGGGCTAGCGGGGAACACAGATACGCAGTATTTT. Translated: CASSFPGLAGNTDTQYF. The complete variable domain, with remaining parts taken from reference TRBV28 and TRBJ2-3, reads DVKVTQSSRYLVKRTGEKVFLECVQDMDHENMFWYRQDPGLGLRLIYFSYDVKMKEKGDIPEGYSVSREKKERFSLILESASTNQTSMYLCASSFPGLAGNTDTQYFGPGTRLTVL.

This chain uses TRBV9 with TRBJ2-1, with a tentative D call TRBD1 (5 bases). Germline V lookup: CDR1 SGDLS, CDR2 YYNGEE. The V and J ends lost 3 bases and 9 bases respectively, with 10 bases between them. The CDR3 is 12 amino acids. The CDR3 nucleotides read TGTGCCAGCAGCGCCAGGGATGGTGAGCAGTTCTTC. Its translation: CASSARDGEQFF.